A selection of T cell receptor beta chains follows, all from one sample in a study of naive and memory T cell subsets. TCRdb redid the calling of the UMI-ligation and nested PCR reads with MiXCR, one entry per CDR3 protein. The repertoire includes 130,000 to 150,000 distinct CDR3 sequences, approximately 24% of them detected once, and 0.09% to 0.13% sits in the top ten. Sequencing was done on a sample of naive CD4+ T cells from blood. The receptor set was obtained from a human donor in good health. Each CDR3 is given with its conserved first and last residue. D genes are given only for firm matches.

v_call: TRBV2; d_call: -; j_call: TRBJ2-5; cdr3_aa: CASSEALREPYF
v_call: TRBV10-3; d_call: -; j_call: TRBJ2-7; cdr3_aa: CAISEGRQGYEQYF
v_call: TRBV7-6; d_call: -; j_call: TRBJ2-7; cdr3_aa: CASSFRTGPPSDEQYF
v_call: TRBV29-1; d_call: -; j_call: TRBJ2-3; cdr3_aa: CSVVRGADTQYF
v_call: TRBV6-2/TRBV6-3; d_call: -; j_call: TRBJ1-5; cdr3_aa: CASSSYQGKYQPQHF
v_call: TRBV18; d_call: -; j_call: TRBJ2-7; cdr3_aa: CASSPSITNEQYF
v_call: TRBV20-1; d_call: -; j_call: TRBJ1-3; cdr3_aa: CSARSRSLPGNTIYF
v_call: TRBV2; d_call: -; j_call: TRBJ1-5; cdr3_aa: CASRLGGGQPQHF
v_call: TRBV2; d_call: -; j_call: TRBJ1-2; cdr3_aa: CASSITPGGLVTNYGYTF
v_call: TRBV28; d_call: -; j_call: TRBJ2-7; cdr3_aa: CASSLIPGSPSYEQYF
v_call: TRBV11-2; d_call: -; j_call: TRBJ2-6; cdr3_aa: CASSKMTVPRSGANVLTF
v_call: TRBV20-1; d_call: -; j_call: TRBJ1-5; cdr3_aa: CSARDFDDAFLINQPQHF
v_call: TRBV12-3/TRBV12-4; d_call: TRBD2; j_call: TRBJ2-3; cdr3_aa: CASSLVTSGTDTQYF
v_call: TRBV20-1; d_call: -; j_call: TRBJ1-2; cdr3_aa: CSARHGNYGYTF
v_call: TRBV28; d_call: TRBD2; j_call: TRBJ2-1; cdr3_aa: CASSFGGTGYNEQFF
v_call: TRBV6-1; d_call: -; j_call: TRBJ1-2; cdr3_aa: CASSERSLLGYGYTF
v_call: TRBV7-8; d_call: -; j_call: TRBJ1-5; cdr3_aa: CASSRTVNQPQHF
v_call: TRBV6-7; d_call: -; j_call: TRBJ2-4; cdr3_aa: CASSYTGQSCQYF
v_call: TRBV5-1; d_call: -; j_call: TRBJ1-2; cdr3_aa: CASSLESQGFNYGYTF
v_call: TRBV15; d_call: TRBD1; j_call: TRBJ2-1; cdr3_aa: CATSIQDRASEQFF
v_call: TRBV21-1; d_call: -; j_call: TRBJ1-5; cdr3_aa: CASSRNRVIRPQHF
v_call: TRBV27; d_call: -; j_call: TRBJ2-3; cdr3_aa: CASSHADEVDTQYF
v_call: TRBV19; d_call: -; j_call: TRBJ2-2; cdr3_aa: CASSIERVPTGELFF
v_call: TRBV7-2; d_call: -; j_call: TRBJ2-5; cdr3_aa: CASSLWGNQETQYF
v_call: TRBV18; d_call: -; j_call: TRBJ2-1; cdr3_aa: CASSPPGHLGGRDNEQFF
v_call: TRBV12-3/TRBV12-4; d_call: -; j_call: TRBJ1-4; cdr3_aa: CASSLAGTEKLFF
v_call: TRBV12-3/TRBV12-4; d_call: -; j_call: TRBJ2-1; cdr3_aa: CASSYHKGSYNEQFF
v_call: TRBV24-1; d_call: -; j_call: TRBJ1-1; cdr3_aa: CATSDSFRNTEAFF
v_call: TRBV6-2/TRBV6-3; d_call: -; j_call: TRBJ1-2; cdr3_aa: CASSYLGSYGYTF
v_call: TRBV2; d_call: TRBD1; j_call: TRBJ2-1; cdr3_aa: CASKPGQGNREQFF
v_call: TRBV9; d_call: -; j_call: TRBJ2-3; cdr3_aa: CASSVGGHGDTQYF
v_call: TRBV10-3; d_call: -; j_call: TRBJ2-1; cdr3_aa: CAISERENEQFF
v_call: TRBV7-2; d_call: TRBD2; j_call: TRBJ2-4; cdr3_aa: CASSLGSSGRQGKNIQYF
v_call: TRBV29-1; d_call: -; j_call: TRBJ2-2; cdr3_aa: CSGTTTTGELFF
v_call: TRBV7-2; d_call: -; j_call: TRBJ1-5; cdr3_aa: CASSPRGRVGNQPQHF
v_call: TRBV3-1; d_call: -; j_call: TRBJ2-1; cdr3_aa: CASSTTGPNNEQFF
v_call: TRBV7-6; d_call: TRBD1; j_call: TRBJ2-5; cdr3_aa: CASSLRDRTSTQETQYF
v_call: TRBV20-1; d_call: TRBD1; j_call: TRBJ1-5; cdr3_aa: CSARDMTGVNQPQHF
v_call: TRBV12-3/TRBV12-4; d_call: -; j_call: TRBJ2-1; cdr3_aa: CASSLAEGYNEQFF
v_call: TRBV6-6; d_call: TRBD1; j_call: TRBJ1-1; cdr3_aa: CASSPDRGHTEAFF
v_call: TRBV20-1; d_call: -; j_call: TRBJ2-1; cdr3_aa: CSAYKYEQFF
v_call: TRBV3-1; d_call: -; j_call: TRBJ2-7; cdr3_aa: CASSQVEGPGEQYF
v_call: TRBV28; d_call: -; j_call: TRBJ1-2; cdr3_aa: CASSLTGTANYGYTF
v_call: TRBV18; d_call: TRBD1; j_call: TRBJ1-5; cdr3_aa: CASSPGTGGNQPQHF
v_call: TRBV14; d_call: -; j_call: TRBJ2-5; cdr3_aa: CASSQDFAGLRHQETQYF
v_call: TRBV7-9; d_call: -; j_call: TRBJ1-1; cdr3_aa: CASNTWAGGTEAFF
v_call: TRBV28; d_call: TRBD1; j_call: TRBJ2-7; cdr3_aa: CASTGTGSYEQYF
v_call: TRBV2; d_call: -; j_call: TRBJ2-3; cdr3_aa: CASRALVVGDTQYF
v_call: TRBV12-3/TRBV12-4; d_call: -; j_call: TRBJ1-6; cdr3_aa: CASSYGGRDNSPLHF
v_call: TRBV7-2; d_call: -; j_call: TRBJ2-7; cdr3_aa: CASSSTDYEQYF
v_call: TRBV5-4; d_call: -; j_call: TRBJ2-7; cdr3_aa: CASSLAISYEQYF
v_call: TRBV29-1; d_call: -; j_call: TRBJ1-1; cdr3_aa: CSALTLPEAFF
v_call: TRBV28; d_call: -; j_call: TRBJ1-3; cdr3_aa: CASSQQVLPGNTIYF
v_call: TRBV6-1; d_call: -; j_call: TRBJ1-1; cdr3_aa: CASSEVQSNTEAFF
v_call: TRBV10-2; d_call: -; j_call: TRBJ2-5; cdr3_aa: CASLGREPRGTQYF
v_call: TRBV2; d_call: -; j_call: TRBJ2-1; cdr3_aa: CASSEEGMGASEQFF
v_call: TRBV10-2; d_call: TRBD2; j_call: TRBJ2-2; cdr3_aa: CASSGAGGRNTGELFF
v_call: TRBV12-3/TRBV12-4; d_call: -; j_call: TRBJ2-1; cdr3_aa: CASSLMRERYNEQFF
v_call: TRBV20-1; d_call: -; j_call: TRBJ2-7; cdr3_aa: CSAPPSPELEQYF
v_call: TRBV4-1; d_call: -; j_call: TRBJ1-2; cdr3_aa: CASSRQGGGYGYTF